This T cell receptor (beta chain) was captured by sequencing in a study of CD8+ T cells in alopecia areata. Regarding this clone: Its antigen is not identified.

Study-wide points: In scalp samples, resident alphabeta T cells of normal skin are also sequenced.

V shed 8 bases and J shed 5 bases, with 15 bases lying between them. The CDR3 extends over 13 amino acids. Germline CDR1 and CDR2: MNHEY and SMNVEV (reference sequence). RNA, once extracted, was reverse transcribed into cDNA for use as the sequencing template. Profiling relied on immunoSEQ multiplex PCR, and the TCRdb table lists in-frame clones only, not all of them. The repertoire holds more than 95,000 clones, with 50% to 75% as singletons. The treatment was: oral pan-JAK inhibitor, 5-10 mg twice daily. The study team obtained lesional scalp punch biopsies and peripheral blood from alopecia areata patients.

The TCR was taken from a human donor with alopecia areata. The V and J genes are TRBV27 and TRBJ1-2; the D is unclear. The specimen was CD8+ T cells sorted from blood, collected at week 4, from a patient treated with tofacitinib. CDR3 amino acids: CASRAAEDYGYTF. CDR3 nucleotides: TGTGCCAGCCGTGCCGCAGAGGATTATGGCTACACCTTC.